A selection of T cell receptor beta chains follows, all from one sample in a study of blood T cell repertoires in COVID-19. Profiling relied on immunoSEQ multiplex PCR, and the TCRdb table lists in-frame clones only, not all of them. The sample has under 200,000 clones; 80% to 95% are singletons. The sample taken for sequencing was peripheral blood. These receptors all stem from a man in his forties or fifties with acute or convalescent COVID-19. Each CDR3 is given with its conserved first and last residue. A D gene is named only where the DNA matches it firmly. Some rows mark clone size as missing; the rest say once, few, many or name a class of expanded clone.

NA,TRBV4-1,TRBJ2-7,NA,CASSQFAGHSYEQYF,TGCGCCAGCAGCCAATTTGCGGGTCATTCCTACGAGCAGTACTTC
TRBD1,TRBV6-6,TRBJ1-5,NA,CASSSPGGPGERQHF,TGTGCCAGCAGTTCTCCAGGGGGCCCAGGCGAGCGCCAGCATTTT
NA,TRBV29-1,TRBJ2-1,NA,CSVERFGSSYNEQFF,TGCAGCGTTGAACGTTTCGGGAGTTCATACAATGAGCAGTTCTTC
NA,TRBV7-9,TRBJ1-1,once,CASSSPGFGNTEAFF,TGTGCCAGCAGCTCTCCCGGGTTCGGAAACACTGAAGCTTTCTTT
NA,TRBV6-4,TRBJ2-5,NA,CASSDGRAGTQYF,TGTGCCAGCAGTGACGGCAGGGCCGGGACCCAGTACTTC
NA,TRBV30,TRBJ2-5,NA,CAWSVRYSQETQYF,TGTGCCTGGAGTGTACGCTACAGCCAAGAGACCCAGTACTTC
NA,TRBV7-2,TRBJ1-2,once,CASSLDQGYPNYGYTF,TGTGCCAGCAGCCTCGACCAGGGATACCCCAACTATGGCTACACCTTC
NA,TRBV10-2,TRBJ1-4,NA,CASNADSATNEKLFF,TGCGCCAGCAATGCGGACAGTGCAACTAATGAAAAACTGTTTTTT
NA,TRBV3-1/TRBV3-2,TRBJ2-7,few,CASSDWGLSYEQYF,TGTGCCAGCAGCGATTGGGGCCTCTCCTACGAGCAGTACTTC
NA,TRBV19,TRBJ2-3,NA,CASSHREGVGTDTQYF,TGTGCCAGTAGCCACAGGGAAGGGGTTGGCACAGATACGCAGTATTTT
NA,TRBV7-2,TRBJ2-1,NA,CASSLPGSSYNEQFF,TGTGCCAGCAGCCTCCCCGGGAGCTCCTACAATGAGCAGTTCTTC
NA,TRBV28,TRBJ2-7,NA,CASSLSGYEQYF,TGTGCCAGCAGTTTATCGGGCTACGAGCAGTACTTC
NA,TRBV6-1,TRBJ1-5,NA,CASSEAKRHGAAYSNQPQHF,TGTGCCAGCAGTGAAGCAAAACGACATGGGGCCGCTTATAGCAATCAGCCCCAGCATTTT
TRBD2,TRBV3-1/TRBV3-2,TRBJ2-7,NA,CASSPGLAGAYEQYF,TGTGCCAGCAGCCCAGGACTAGCGGGAGCCTACGAGCAGTACTTC
TRBD2,TRBV27,TRBJ2-1,NA,CASSLSKLAGVTEQFF,TGTGCCAGCAGTTTATCGAAACTAGCGGGAGTAACTGAGCAGTTCTTC
TRBD1,TRBV3-1/TRBV3-2,TRBJ1-1,NA,CASSQRTGGSLNTEAFF,TGTGCCAGCAGCCAACGGACAGGGGGCTCTTTAAACACTGAAGCTTTCTTT
TRBD2,TRBV4-1,TRBJ2-7,once,CASSQEWDRREVSYEQYF,TGCGCCAGCAGCCAAGAGTGGGACCGGCGGGAGGTCTCCTACGAGCAGTACTTC
TRBD1,TRBV4-1,TRBJ1-1,NA,CASSHRGQGELGTEAFF,TGCGCCAGCAGCCACCGCGGACAGGGGGAGTTAGGCACTGAAGCTTTCTTT
NA,TRBV7-6,TRBJ1-1,NA,CASSFGESNTEAFF,TGTGCCAGCAGCTTTGGTGAGTCAAACACTGAAGCTTTCTTT
TRBD2,TRBV15,TRBJ2-3,NA,CATSRAGTSGGTDTQYF,TGTGCCACCAGCAGAGCCGGGACTAGCGGGGGAACAGATACGCAGTATTTT
NA,TRBV19,TRBJ2-2,once,CASSKQNTGELFF,TGTGCCAGTAGTAAACAGAACACCGGGGAGCTGTTTTTT
TRBD2,TRBV10-3,TRBJ2-4,few,CAISDWEAGGKNIQYF,TGTGCCATCAGTGATTGGGAAGCGGGGGGCAAAAACATTCAGTACTTC
NA,TRBV7-3,TRBJ1-2,NA,CASSLNPTGGNYGYTF,TGTGCCAGCAGCTTAAACCCAACGGGGGGAAACTATGGCTACACCTTC
TRBD1,TRBV4-1,TRBJ1-4,once,CASSQVGQGNEKLFF,TGCGCCAGCAGCCAAGTGGGACAGGGGAATGAAAAACTGTTTTTT
TRBD1,TRBV5-6,TRBJ1-2,NA,CASSTQGTGGPGDYGYTF,TGTGCCAGCAGTACCCAAGGGACAGGGGGTCCGGGGGACTATGGCTACACCTTC
NA,TRBV5-1,TRBJ2-2,NA,CASSLGRGLANTGELFF,TGCGCCAGCAGCTTGGGGCGGGGGCTCGCGAACACCGGGGAGCTGTTTTTT
TRBD1,TRBV5-1,TRBJ2-3,NA,CASSRGQEADTQYF,TGCGCCAGCAGCAGGGGACAGGAGGCAGATACGCAGTATTTT
NA,TRBV9,TRBJ2-3,NA,CASSVEAGITDTQYF,TGTGCCAGCAGCGTAGAGGCGGGGATCACAGATACGCAGTATTTT
NA,TRBV2,TRBJ2-3,NA,CASSPQSTDTQYF,TGTGCCAGCAGCCCACAGAGCACAGATACGCAGTATTTT
TRBD1,TRBV10-3,TRBJ1-4,NA,CAISERDRGEEKLFF,TGTGCCATCAGTGAGCGGGACAGGGGTGAAGAAAAACTGTTTTTT
NA,TRBV4-3,TRBJ1-6,NA,CASSQDPTGLGGNSPLHF,TGCGCCAGCAGCCAAGACCCGACAGGCCTTGGTGGGAATTCACCCCTCCACTTT
NA,TRBV18,TRBJ2-1,NA,CASSPGLSDNEQFF,TGTGCCAGCTCACCCGGACTGTCCGACAATGAGCAGTTCTTC
NA,TRBV5-1,TRBJ2-1,NA,CASSLGQTSYNEQFF,TGCGCCAGCAGCTTGGGACAGACCTCCTACAATGAGCAGTTCTTC
TRBD2,TRBV6-1,TRBJ2-3,NA,CASSENTSGAPSTDTQYF,TGTGCCAGCAGTGAGAATACTAGCGGGGCCCCTAGCACAGATACGCAGTATTTT
TRBD1,TRBV6-4,TRBJ1-2,NA,CASSEEGGQGDGYTF,TGTGCCAGCAGTGAGGAGGGTGGACAGGGGGATGGCTACACCTTC
NA,TRBV14,TRBJ2-7,NA,CASSQTGTPTYEQYF,TGTGCCAGCAGCCAAACCGGGACACCGACCTACGAGCAGTACTTC
TRBD2,TRBV5-1,TRBJ2-3,NA,CATKLAGNTDTQYF,TGCGCCACCAAACTAGCGGGGAACACAGATACGCAGTATTTT
TRBD1,TRBV5-1,TRBJ1-6,NA,CASSLGDRENSPLHF,TGCGCCAGCAGCTTGGGGGACAGGGAAAATTCACCCCTCCACTTT
TRBD2,TRBV19,TRBJ2-3,NA,CASSKLAVDTDTQYF,TGTGCCAGTAGTAAACTAGCGGTTGACACAGATACGCAGTATTTT
NA,TRBV7-2,TRBJ1-1,NA,CASSLKGGTEAFF,TGTGCCAGCAGCTTAAAGGGAGGCACTGAAGCTTTCTTT
TRBD1,TRBV27,TRBJ2-1,NA,CASSSKTGVAAVEQFF,TGTGCCAGCAGTTCCAAAACAGGGGTGGCAGCGGTTGAGCAGTTCTTC